This T cell receptor beta chain was documented in a study of T cell clonality in common variable immunodeficiency. Points from the study as a whole: T cell subpopulation sequencing would be needed to explain CVID clonality. Reportedly, TCR beta sequences from common variable immunodeficiency showed fewer deletions and N-nucleotide insertions.

The CDR3 consists of 14 residues. The germline gives CDR1 LNHDA, CDR2 SQIVND (reference sequence). V dropped 3 bases and J dropped 8 bases, with 14 bases sitting between them. CVID and control samples used equivalent genomic DNA input. Clones were sequenced by immunoSEQ multiplex PCR, and TCRdb holds only the in-frame ones, with some missing. In total the sample includes about 42,000 clones, none of them seen once. This clone came up a few times. Its target is not known. The CDR3 end lies 3 residues beyond the end of the read and is filled in from the germline J gene. Both groups were predominantly of Caucasian heritage. CVID subjects were neither ill nor on immunomodulatory or immunosuppressive medication at sampling.

The sequenced material came from peripheral blood mononuclear cells. The J gene is TRBJ1-5, the V gene TRBV19, with D possibly TRBD1 on 5 matching bases. The sequence was obtained from a human donor with common variable immunodeficiency. The CDR3 bases that were read are TGTGCCAGTAGTATGCAGACGGACACTAAGCCC. The encoded protein is CASSMQTDTKP. The entire CDR3 sequence reads CASSMQTDTKPQHF.